The 27 T cell receptor beta chains below were found in one sample sequenced in a study of cytomegalovirus exposure and HLA in healthy donors. PCR primers comprised 60 Vbeta and 13 Jbeta primers. Clones were read by immunoSEQ multiplex PCR, and TCRdb kept only the in-frame ones, dropping some. Counted here are around 130,000 clones, around four fifths occurring once; the ten biggest clones make up 2% to 2.5%. Sequencing was performed on PBMCs. These receptor sequences come from a middle-aged woman in good health and CMV-seropositive.

V is TRBV11-2 and J is TRBJ2-5; 9 positions agree with TRBD1. Germline V gene lookup returns CDR1 SGHAT and CDR2 FQNNGV. V lost 5 bases to trimming and J lost 2 bases; unmatched junction nucleotides: 3. The CDR3 spans 14 residues. The CDR3 sequence: CASSPGTGQETQYF. The CDR3 nucleotides read TGTGCCAGCAGCCCCGGGACAGGGCAAGAGACCCAGTACTTC. Based on the CDR3 plus reference TRBV11-2 and TRBJ2-5, the full variable domain is EAGVAQSPRYKIIEKRQSVAFWCNPISGHATLYWYQQILGQGPKLLIQFQNNGVVDDSQLPKDRFSAERLKGVDSTLKIQPAKLEDSAVYLCASSPGTGQETQYFGPGTRLLVL.

The J gene is TRBJ1-4, the V gene TRBV19, with D possibly matching TRBD1 (5 bases). The CDR3 runs to 13 residues. Germline CDR1 and CDR2: LNHDA and SQIVND (reference sequence). V lost 7 bases to trimming and J lost 11 bases, with 17 bases between them. CDR3 residues: CASIPSNRGKLFF. The CDR3 nucleotides are TGTGCCAGTATTCCGTCGAATCGGGGGAAACTGTTTTTT.

The table lists this clone with a few counts. The J gene is TRBJ2-1, the V gene TRBV2, with a tentative D call TRBD2 (6 bases). The CDR3 runs to 15 residues. Germline-derived CDR1 and CDR2 are SNHLY and FYNNEI. Trimming pared 3 bases from V and 4 bases from J, leaving 13 bases between. The CDR3 region has the DNA TGTGCCAGCAGTGATGGGCTAGCGAGTTACAATGAGCAGTTCTTC. Protein sequence: CASSDGLASYNEQFF. Based on the CDR3 plus reference TRBV2 and TRBJ2-1, the full variable domain is EPEVTQTPSHQVTQMGQEVILRCVPISNHLYFYWYRQILGQKVEFLVSFYNNEISEKSEIFDDQFSVERPDGSNFTLKIRSTKLEDSAMYFCASSDGLASYNEQFFGPGTRLTVL.

Concerning this clone: At the DNA level, this CDR3 is encoded by other sequences in the same sample as well. This chain joins TRBV27 and TRBJ2-6; D remains ambiguous. From germline, CDR1 is MNHEY and CDR2 SMNVEV (reference sequence). V shed 3 bases and J shed 1 base, with 4 bases lying between them. CDR3 length: 14 amino acids. CDR3: CASSLSSGANVLTF. Here the CDR3 DNA reads TGTGCCAGCAGTTTGTCTTCTGGGGCCAACGTCCTGACTTTC.

This clone was seen more than once but under ten times. This chain links TRBV27 with TRBJ2-1; 7 bases are shared with TRBD1. Germline lookup yields CDR1 MNHEY and CDR2 SMNVEV (reference sequence). V lost 4 bases, J lost 10 bases, and 19 bases stayed unmatched. The CDR3 has 17 residues. The CDR3 region is CASSSPTGVLRAKEQFF. The CDR3 DNA reads as TGTGCCAGCAGTTCTCCTACAGGGGTACTTAGGGCGAAAGAGCAGTTCTTC.

The genes are TRBV7-8 and TRBJ1-2; 7 positions agree with TRBD1. Germline values: CDR1 SGHVS, CDR2 FQNEAQ. The CDR3 totals 15 residues. The trim removed 6 bases at V and 2 bases at J, leaving 9 bases unmatched. The CDR3 nucleotides are TGTGCCAGCAGTCGAGGTACAGGGGAGAACTATGGCTACACCTTC. Translated: CASSRGTGENYGYTF.

The V call is TRBV7-9, the J call TRBJ1-1; 7 positions agree with TRBD1. The J segment lost 3 bases and the V segment lost 5 bases, leaving 9 bases of the junction unmatched. The germline gives CDR1 SEHNR, CDR2 FQNEAQ (reference sequence). The CDR3 contains 15 residues. The CDR3 region is CASSHHRGEDTEAFF. CDR3 DNA sequence: TGTGCCAGCAGCCATCACAGGGGCGAGGACACTGAAGCTTTCTTT.

This clone was detected once. This sequence joins TRBV9 and TRBJ2-3, with a weak D call TRBD1 (5 bases). The CDR3 is 13 residues long. Germline V gene sequence: CDR1 SGDLS, CDR2 YYNGEE. V shed 0 bases and J shed 4 bases, with 6 bases lying between them. CDR3 loop: CASSVEGSDTQYF. Written as DNA, the CDR3 is TGTGCCAGCAGCGTAGAGGGGTCAGATACGCAGTATTTT.

This clone was observed a few times. This chain joins TRBV28 and TRBJ2-1; D possibly corresponds to TRBD2 (5 bases). Germline lookup yields CDR1 MDHEN and CDR2 SYDVKM. The length of the CDR3 is 15 residues. V was clipped by 5 bases and J by 0 bases, with 11 bases between them. The CDR3 bases are TGTGCCAGCAGTGGACTGTCCGCCTCCTACAATGAGCAGTTCTTC. Protein sequence: CASSGLSASYNEQFF.

The chain joins TRBV30 to TRBJ1-1; 7 nucleotides line up with TRBD1. CDR1 is GTSNPN, CDR2 SVGIG, per germline (reference sequence). Germline trimming cut 5 bases from V and 7 bases from J; bases unmatched to any gene: 10. The CDR3 consists of 13 residues. The CDR3 is CAWQNRGLSEAFF. DNA for the CDR3: TGTGCCTGGCAAAACAGGGGTCTTAGTGAAGCTTTCTTT.

The chain couples TRBV9 to TRBJ1-4; D not resolved. Germline V lookup: CDR1 SGDLS, CDR2 YYNGEE. The CDR3 consists of 14 residues. The V end lost 0 bases, the J end lost 5 bases, and 8 bases lay between the germline ends. CDR3 amino acids: CASSVGRENEKLFF. The CDR3 DNA follows: TGTGCCAGCAGCGTAGGCCGTGAGAATGAAAAACTGTTTTTT. The full variable domain, with the rest looked up from reference TRBV9 and TRBJ1-4, is DSGVTQTPKHLITATGQRVTLRCSPRSGDLSVYWYQQSLDQGLQFLIQYYNGEERAKGNILERFSAQQFPDLHSELNLSSLELGDSALYFCASSVGRENEKLFFGSGTQLSVL.

The chain recombines TRBV6-4 with TRBJ2-1; tentative D call: TRBD1 (6 bases). Trimming cost V 5 bases and J 6 bases, with 17 bases left between them. Germline V gene sequence: CDR1 MRHNA, CDR2 SNTAGT. CDR3 length: 15 residues. CDR3 loop: CASSLEQGAPNEQFF. DNA of the CDR3: TGTGCCAGCAGTTTAGAACAGGGTGCCCCCAATGAGCAGTTCTTC.

The chain carries TRBV6-1 and TRBJ2-6; D remains ambiguous. Trimming cost V 7 bases and J 2 bases, with 12 bases left between them. The germline gives CDR1 MNHNS, CDR2 SASEGT. The CDR3 runs 15 residues. CDR3 amino acids: CASMEPAAGANVLTF. The CDR3 DNA sequence: TGTGCCAGCATGGAGCCGGCCGCTGGGGCCAACGTCCTGACTTTC.

Concerning this clone itself: This same CDR3 is encoded by further DNA sequences in the sample. The genes are TRBV7-2 and TRBJ2-5, with TRBD2 identical over 9 bases. This CDR3 contains 14 residues. Per germline, CDR1 SGHTA and CDR2 FQGNSA. With 1 base clipped from V and 5 bases from J, the junction kept 2 bases outside the gene matches. As DNA, the CDR3 is TGTGCCAGCAGCTTAGTCCTAGCGGGGGAGACCCAGTACTTC. This gives the protein CASSLVLAGETQYF.

The chain couples TRBV6-6 to TRBJ2-7; 11 bases map to TRBD2. CDR1 MNHNY and CDR2 SVGAGI come from the germline V gene (reference sequence). There are 15 residues in the CDR3. V shed 4 bases, J shed 2 bases, and the junction held 4 bases outside the gene matches. The CDR3 reads CASSSYSGGAYEQYF. The CDR3 DNA is TGTGCCAGCAGTTCCTATAGCGGGGGGGCCTACGAGCAGTACTTC.

There are a few counts of this clone. The CDR3, as DNA: TGTGCCAGCAGTACTACAGGGGGCCCTTATGGCTACACCTTC. Amino acid sequence: CASSTTGGPYGYTF. The V gene is TRBV28, the J gene TRBJ1-2; 9 positions agree with TRBD1. Germline V gene data show CDR1 as MDHEN and CDR2 as SYDVKM. Losses at the gene ends were 5 bases for V and 5 bases for J; bases not matched to a gene: 6. The length of the CDR3 is 14 residues.

This chain uses TRBV28 with TRBJ1-1; the match to TRBD1 covers 9 bases. The CDR3 spans 15 residues. CDR1 is MDHEN, CDR2 SYDVKM, per germline. V gave up 1 base and J gave up 4 bases; unmatched junction bases: 4. The CDR3 DNA sequence: TGTGCCAGCAGTTTATCGGGACAGGGTAGCACTGAAGCTTTCTTT. This gives the protein CASSLSGQGSTEAFF.

V and J are TRBV5-4 and TRBJ1-2; D is possibly TRBD1 (6 bases). Germline V gene sequence: CDR1 SGHNT, CDR2 YYREEE (reference sequence). The CDR3 is 14 amino acids. V lost 4 bases and J lost 3, with 13 bases in between. The DNA of the CDR3 is TGTGCCAGCAGCAGCCACAGGGCCGACTATGGCTACACCTTC. This encodes CASSSHRADYGYTF.

This rearrangement joins TRBV25-1 to TRBJ2-1; D is possibly TRBD1 (5 bases). V lost 5 bases to trimming and J lost 4 bases, with 9 bases between them. Germline CDR1 and CDR2: MGHDK and SYGVNS. The CDR3 loop spans 13 amino acids. CDR3 loop: CASSRGQYNEQFF. CDR3 DNA sequence: TGTGCCAGCAGTAGGGGTCAGTACAATGAGCAGTTCTTC.

This clone occurred a few times. V gene TRBV5-6 combines with J gene TRBJ2-7, with 7 bases fitting TRBD2. The germline CDR1 and CDR2 sequences are SGHDT and YYEEEE. The CDR3 is 14 residues long. Trimming took 0 bases from V and 2 from J; bases not matched to a gene: 2. The CDR3: CASSLGGRAYEQYF. DNA of the CDR3: TGTGCCAGCAGCTTGGGAGGGAGGGCCTACGAGCAGTACTTC.

The chain has TRBV7-6 and TRBJ2-5, with no clear D. This CDR3 contains 14 residues. CDR1 SGHVS and CDR2 FNYEAQ come from the germline V gene. V gave up 1 base and J gave up 3 bases, with 9 bases separating them. The CDR3 reads CASSLGLFKETQYF. The CDR3 coding sequence is TGTGCCAGCAGCTTAGGTCTATTTAAAGAGACCCAGTACTTC. Full variable domain (outside the CDR3, taken from reference TRBV7-6 and TRBJ2-5): GAGVSQSPRYKVTKRGQDVALRCDPISGHVSLYWYRQALGQGPEFLTYFNYEAQQDKSGLPNDRFSAERPEGSISTLTIQRTEQRDSAMYRCASSLGLFKETQYFGPGTRLLVL.

This chain uses TRBV5-6 with TRBJ2-3; 12 nucleotides match TRBD2. With V trimmed by 4 bases and J by 9 bases, 12 bases remained unmatched. This CDR3 comprises 16 residues. CDR1 SGHDT and CDR2 YYEEEE come from the germline V gene. The DNA for the CDR3 is TGTGCCAGCAGCGGAGCTAGCGGGGGGGCCGTTTGGACGCAGTATTTT. Translation gives CASSGASGGAVWTQYF.

J is TRBJ1-1 and V is TRBV18; TRBD1 is a possible D gene (6 bases). Germline CDR1 and CDR2: KGHSH and LQKENI. The CDR3 runs 17 residues. V lost 1 base and J lost 1, with 16 bases in between. CDR3: CASSPHAMDSSNTEAFF. For the CDR3, the DNA is TGTGCCAGCTCACCACACGCTATGGACAGTTCGAACACTGAAGCTTTCTTT.

The genes are TRBV7-2 and TRBJ1-2; TRBD1 is a possible D gene (5 bases). This CDR3 has 14 amino acids. Trimming took off 2 bases at V and 5 bases at J, with 12 bases between the two ends. Germline V gene data show CDR1 as SGHTA and CDR2 as FQGNSA. The CDR3 is CASSLTRARYGYTF. In DNA form, the CDR3 reads TGTGCCAGCAGCTTAACCAGGGCTCGTTATGGCTACACCTTC.

A single count supports this clone. This chain connects TRBV5-6 to TRBJ2-5, with 9 bases lining up with TRBD1. CDR1 SGHDT and CDR2 YYEEEE come from the germline V gene. V was pared by 4 bases and J by 4 bases, with 5 bases of the junction left unmatched. This CDR3 is 14 amino acids long. Here the CDR3 DNA reads TGTGCCAGCAGCCTCGAGACAGGGGGAGAGACCCAGTACTTC. Amino acid sequence: CASSLETGGETQYF.

The sample holds one count of this clone. V usage is TRBV28 and J usage is TRBJ2-4; perhaps TRBD2 as D (6 bases). CDR3 size: 16 residues. The germline CDR1 and CDR2 sequences are MDHEN and SYDVKM. Trimming shortened V by 9 bases and J by 5 bases, and 23 bases separated the two germline ends. CDR3 sequence reads: CASRLAVTYGENIQYF. As DNA, the CDR3 is TGTGCCAGTCGATTAGCGGTTACCTATGGTGAAAACATTCAGTACTTC.

V usage is TRBV6-1 and J usage is TRBJ1-4, with 11 positions matching TRBD1. This CDR3 comprises 16 residues. J lost 16 bases, V lost 1 base, and 14 bases had no gene match. Germline CDR1 is MNHNS and CDR2 is SASEGT. CDR3 nucleotide sequence: TGTGCCAGCAGTGAAGTTTTGGGGACAGGGGGGAGCCGTGCGTTTTTT. Protein sequence: CASSEVLGTGGSRAFF.